These T cell receptor beta chains were read from a single sample in a study of regulatory T cells in long-lasting Graves disease. TCRdb passed the multiplex PCR reads through MiXCR, listing each CDR3 protein once. Found here are about 540,000 distinct CDR3 sequences, 13% of them singletons; the top ten hold roughly a tenth. The same specimen was also included in a second study, on T cells in Graves' hyperthyroidism and ophthalmopathy.

This material consisted of peripheral blood mononuclear cells (PBMCs), taken at new diagnosis, from a patient treated with antithyroid drugs. All receptors come from a man aged 25 to 40 with Graves disease. Both conserved end residues are trimmed from each CDR3. The order of the fields is V gene, J gene, clone size, CDR3 protein. A row's size may be missing; if present it is once, few, many or a size class.

>TRBV5-1|TRBJ2-1|many
ASSLEGLAYNEQF
>TRBV14|TRBJ2-7|NA
ASSRRAGEQY
>TRBV18|TRBJ2-5|NA
ASSPTPWTSGRKETQY
>TRBV2|TRBJ2-1|many
ASSVLAGGANEQF
>TRBV9|TRBJ1-1|many
ASSVGFYTEAF
>TRBV10-3|TRBJ1-1|many
AISVDYSAAF
>TRBV29-1|TRBJ2-1|many
SVVEVSHEQF
>TRBV4-1|TRBJ2-1|few
ASSQEAGKYNEQF
>TRBV7-9|TRBJ2-7|few
ASSAGLGTLSYEQY
>TRBV7-9|TRBJ1-1|many
ASSLTEASEAF
>TRBV6-1|TRBJ1-5|many
ASSTRTDGRQPQH
>TRBV6-1|TRBJ1-5|NA
ATRYGNNQPQH
>TRBV19|TRBJ2-3|NA
ASSMGLTGPDTQY
>TRBV4-1|TRBJ1-2|few
ASSHVTGTHYGYT
>TRBV10-1|TRBJ2-7|many
ASSEGSWNEQY
>TRBV5-1|TRBJ2-1|NA
ASSPEGRNNEQF
>TRBV20-1|TRBJ2-7|many
SAREKYTYEQY
>TRBV6-5|TRBJ2-7|many
ASSYGTREQY
>TRBV29-1|TRBJ1-2|many
SVEDRGEDGYT
>TRBV5-1|TRBJ1-1|once
ASSLEGGANTEAF
>TRBV20-1|TRBJ1-5|many
SASEGNQPQH
>TRBV4-1|TRBJ1-6|NA
ASGTGTASNSPLH
>TRBV7-9|TRBJ2-2|few
ASASGVSNGELF
>TRBV29-1|TRBJ1-2|few
SVAVLFNGYT
>TRBV19|TRBJ1-1|NA
ASTHSGNSEAF
>TRBV5-4|TRBJ1-1|NA
ASSLYERMNTEAF
>TRBV2|TRBJ1-5|many
ASSELYSNQPQH
>TRBV30|TRBJ1-5|NA
AWSREFNQPQH
>TRBV24-1|TRBJ2-2|many
ATSGARQGPFPTGELF
>TRBV5-1|TRBJ2-3|NA
ASSVPTGDRTDTQY
>TRBV27|TRBJ1-1|many
ASRRAWAAF
>TRBV30|TRBJ2-5|NA
AWRIMGTVQETQY
>TRBV20-1|TRBJ1-1|many
SARRYLNTEAF
>TRBV25-1|TRBJ1-2|few
ASSGSPGYGYT
>TRBV30|TRBJ2-3|NA
AWRFGQGVSTDTQY
>TRBV12-3/TRBV12-4|TRBJ2-7|many
ASSPPWAPFYEQY
>TRBV30|TRBJ1-2|many
AWTYRGPGYT
>TRBV20-1|TRBJ1-2|few
SAPTGGNYGYT
>TRBV12-3/TRBV12-4|TRBJ2-5|many
ASGQGASGPPQY
>TRBV20-1|TRBJ2-2|many
SARVGTRGTGELF
>TRBV29-1|TRBJ1-1|NA
SVELIRSGAYTEAF
>TRBV20-1|TRBJ2-1|NA
SAASPLAGGLYNEQF
>TRBV6-4|TRBJ1-2|few
ASRGTGPNYGYT
>TRBV29-1|TRBJ2-5|many
SVARLAGQETQY
>TRBV20-1|TRBJ2-7|many
SARVLEEGYEQY
>TRBV20-1|TRBJ1-1|NA
SARGPRVNTEAF
>TRBV27|TRBJ2-3|many
ASSLVGNTDTQY
>TRBV5-4|TRBJ2-1|NA
ASSLGGSPGNEQF
>TRBV6-1|TRBJ1-2|many
ASTISGDRGAYT
>TRBV20-1|TRBJ2-7|few
SAILAGEVNEQY
>TRBV20-1|TRBJ2-1|few
SFHLAYGGSSYNEQF
>TRBV29-1|TRBJ2-7|few
SVGDTPYEQY
>TRBV10-3|TRBJ2-3|few
AISPTSGTADTQY
>TRBV5-6|TRBJ2-7|NA
ASSSRVRGSYEQY
>TRBV4-1|TRBJ2-5|once
ASSQDLDRGRFLETQY
>TRBV27|TRBJ2-2|many
ASSLYVDNTGELF
>TRBV7-9|TRBJ1-4|many
ASSSRTGWDEKLF
>TRBV12-3/TRBV12-4|TRBJ1-6|many
ASSLKWGSYNSPLH
>TRBV7-6|TRBJ2-1|many
ASSLARTSASSYNEQF
>TRBV5-1|TRBJ2-7|few
ASSSARIEQY